A single TCR beta chain is shown here with its context. The clone's antigen remains unknown. Base quality data are lacking; no much larger clone is found one base away. To sequence the TCRbeta CDR3 region, genomic DNA was isolated from the sorted cells. TCRbeta CDR3 regions were sequenced using the immunoSEQ Assay. TCRdb carries this immuneACCESS record with in-frame sequences only. Its versions omit some clonotypes, under half of them owing to an unresolved V gene in the studies checked, with the rest unexplained. The sample table records over 70,000 clones; over 80% of these occur just once. The ten most abundant clones make up approximately 11% of the sample. This sample stems from a study of OX40 agonist ivuxolimab in advanced cancers. Some background on the complete study: Ivuxolimab was an agonistic, fully human IgG2 monoclonal antibody directed against OX40 (CD134), a costimulatory receptor. Intravenous ivuxolimab was administered to patients every 2 weeks at six dose levels: 0.01, 0.1, 0.3, 1.5, 3 and 10 mg/kg. Among the approximately 50 dose-escalation patients, about 20 had hepatocellular carcinoma, 15 or so melanoma, 9 renal cell carcinoma and 9 head and neck cancer. The dose-escalation cohort was approximately 83% male with a mean age of roughly 60 years, ranging from roughly 23 to 90. Patients were allowed to have had prior anti-PD-1, anti-PD-L1 or anti-CTLA-4 therapy, and more than 30% of the dose-escalation patients had previously received checkpoint inhibitors. Partial responses occurred in three dose-escalation patients, of whom one had hepatocellular carcinoma and two had cutaneous melanoma. Peripheral TCRbeta sequencing was intended to test whether TCR sequence diversity was altered and clonal T-cell expansion was caused by ivuxolimab. The paper covers the monotherapy dose-escalation part of the phase I ivuxolimab trial, which included N of about 50 patients.

In the germline V gene, CDR1 corresponds to ENHRY and CDR2 to SYGVKD. From the cysteine through the phenylalanine, the CDR3 covers 19 amino acids. Of all the DNA, just the CDR3 is kept, 57 bases in frame from base 1. Trimming accounts for 2 bases at V and 1 base at J, while the number of junction bases matched to no gene is 9. The study at large found these results: Antigen specificity was not determined for the clonally expanded peripheral T cells. Clonal expansion of both CD4+ and CD8+ blood T cells was observed from baseline to week 6 at doses 0.1 to 3.0 mg/kg. After ivuxolimab, expanded clones were on average more numerous among CD8+ T cells than among CD4+ T cells. Low levels of normalized T-cell clonal expansion were also shown by some nonresponding patients. In the 0.1-3.0 mg/kg groups, partial responders were among the patients with the lowest normalized peripheral clonal expansion, particularly in CD8+ T cells.

Patients with a history of autoimmune disease or receiving systemic immunosuppression were excluded from the trial. In every dose cohort, peripheral blood was drawn for TCR sequencing at baseline, cycle 4 day 1, and cycle 7 day 1. Samples were obtained from an open-label, multicenter, first-in-human phase I dose-escalation trial of ivuxolimab. The trial enrolled adults with locally advanced or metastatic head and neck squamous cell, hepatocellular, melanoma or renal cell carcinoma. CD4+ and CD8+ T cells were sorted separately from peripheral blood before TCR sequencing. The TCR was taken from an adult with an advanced solid tumor such as melanoma, head and neck, liver or kidney cancer. Here the sequenced sample was CD4+ or CD8+ T cells sorted from blood, taken in a trial of the OX40 agonist ivuxolimab. Recombination connected TRBV10-3 to TRBJ1-6, with 9 middle bases fitting TRBD1. The CDR3 region reads CAISEQNRGPESYNSPLHF. The DNA sequence reads TGTGCCATCAGTGAGCAAAACAGGGGGCCGGAGTCCTATAATTCACCCCTCCACTTT.